These 20 T cell receptor beta chains were all obtained from the same sample, sequenced in a study of cytomegalovirus exposure and HLA in healthy donors. Use of 60 Vbeta and 13 Jbeta primers characterized the PCR. The protocol was immunoSEQ multiplex PCR, while the TCRdb copy is restricted to in-frame clones and leaves out a portion. The sample carries about 100,000 clones, approximately 70% recorded once. The material sequenced was PBMCs. These receptors originate from a man aged 25-45 years in good health and CMV-seropositive.

This chain uses TRBV29-1 with TRBJ1-2; 7 bases are a match to TRBD1. Germline CDR1 SQVTM, CDR2 ANQGSEA. With 0 bases clipped from V and 1 base from J, the junction kept 5 bases outside the gene matches. This CDR3 has 15 amino acids. CDR3 sequence: CSVEEWGQINYGYTF. The CDR3, as DNA: TGCAGCGTTGAAGAGTGGGGACAGATTAACTATGGCTACACCTTC.

This clone was seen a single time. The V gene is TRBV29-1, the J gene TRBJ1-2; weak D call: TRBD1 (5 bases). The germline V gene encodes CDR1 SQVTM and CDR2 ANQGSEA. V was cut by 7 bases and J by 7 bases, with 25 bases left in between. The CDR3 consists of 15 residues. The CDR3 loop reads CSAAPLAAGSIGYTF. The DNA of the CDR3 is TGCAGCGCCGCCCCCCTCGCGGCAGGGTCTATTGGCTACACCTTC.

The chain has TRBV7-9 and TRBJ1-2, with 8 bases fitting TRBD1. In germline, CDR1 is SEHNR, CDR2 FQNEAQ (reference sequence). The ends lost 5 bases at V and 1 base at J; junction bases unmatched: 9. The CDR3 extends over 16 amino acids. CDR3 in DNA: TGTGCCAGCAGCCAAGGGACAGGTGAATTTAACTATGGCTACACCTTC. Its translation: CASSQGTGEFNYGYTF.

This clone came up a few times. The chain is built from TRBV5-1 and TRBJ2-3; 9 nucleotides match TRBD2. The J segment lost 7 bases and the V segment lost 0 bases, leaving 3 bases of the junction unmatched. The V gene's germline CDR1 is SGHRS and CDR2 YFSETQ. CDR3 length: 14 amino acids. CDR3 nucleotides: TGCGCCAGCAGCTTGGGACTAGCGGATTATACGCAGTATTTT. It yields the protein CASSLGLADYTQYF.

This clone was recorded a few times. The chain recombines TRBV4-1 with TRBJ2-1; 9 nucleotides align to TRBD2. V lost 0 bases and J lost 7; bases outside the gene matches: 7. Germline V gene lookup returns CDR1 MGHRA and CDR2 YSYEKL. The CDR3 is made up of 16 amino acids. This CDR3 reads CASSQEGAGGPNEQFF. CDR3 bases: TGCGCCAGCAGCCAAGAAGGGGCGGGGGGGCCGAATGAGCAGTTCTTC.

The CDR3 nucleotides are TGTGCCATCAGTGAGTCGCGGGGGCCCCAGTCCTACGAGCAGTACTTC. This codes for CAISESRGPQSYEQYF. The genes are TRBV10-3 and TRBJ2-7, with D possibly matching TRBD2 (7 bases). V dropped 0 bases and J dropped 1 base, with 13 bases sitting between them. Germline V lookup: CDR1 ENHRY, CDR2 SYGVKD. This CDR3 has 16 amino acids.

This clone was picked up one time. The rearrangement joins TRBV2 to TRBJ2-2; 8 bases fit TRBD2. The V gene end was trimmed by 1 base and the J gene end by 3 bases; junction bases not matched to a gene: 4. This CDR3 is built from 16 residues. The germline V gene has CDR1 SNHLY and CDR2 FYNNEI. CDR3 sequence (DNA): TGTGCCAGCAGTGAAGGTCGACTAGCGTACACCGGGGAGCTGTTTTTT. Amino acid sequence: CASSEGRLAYTGELFF.

This clone was counted between two and nine times. V gene TRBV18 combines with J gene TRBJ1-4; 7 bases fit TRBD1. The V gene end was trimmed by 5 bases and the J gene end by 0 bases; junction bases not matched to a gene: 15. CDR1 KGHSH and CDR2 LQKENI come from the germline V gene. The CDR3 is made up of 19 amino acids. The CDR3 DNA reads TGTGCCAGCTCATCCTCGGAGGTTGGACAGGCCGCAACTAATGAAAAACTGTTTTTT. Its protein product is CASSSSEVGQAATNEKLFF.

J is TRBJ2-7 and V is TRBV7-9; no clear D. This CDR3 contains 13 residues. The V end was cut by 1 base, the J end by 0 bases, with 4 bases between. Germline values: CDR1 SEHNR, CDR2 FQNEAQ (reference sequence). CDR3 protein: CASSLGHSYEQYF. The CDR3 DNA reads as TGTGCCAGCAGCTTAGGACACTCCTACGAGCAGTACTTC.

The chain recombines TRBV10-2 with TRBJ2-7; tentative D call: TRBD2 (6 bases). The V end was cut by 8 bases, the J end by 2 bases, with 19 bases between. The CDR3 covers 15 residues. From germline, CDR1 is WSHSY and CDR2 SAAADI. The CDR3 DNA reads TGCGCCAGCTTCGGCCGAGGTAGCGGAACCTACGAGCAGTACTTC. Amino acid sequence: CASFGRGSGTYEQYF.

V gene TRBV7-2 combines with J gene TRBJ2-3, with D perhaps TRBD2 (5 bases). CDR1 SGHTA and CDR2 FQGNSA come from the germline V gene. V gave up 1 base and J gave up 5 bases, with 7 bases separating them. This CDR3 comprises 13 residues. The CDR3 region has the DNA TGTGCCAGCAGCTTAGTCCGGGGAGATACGCAGTATTTT. Encoded protein: CASSLVRGDTQYF.

This chain connects TRBV6-1 to TRBJ2-7, with 9 bases fitting TRBD1. With V trimmed by 5 bases and J by 0 bases, 5 bases remained unmatched. CDR1 MNHNS and CDR2 SASEGT come from the germline V gene. There are 15 residues in the CDR3. The CDR3 region is CASSPGTGSSYEQYF. The CDR3 bases are TGTGCCAGCAGTCCGGGGACAGGGAGCTCCTACGAGCAGTACTTC.

The J gene is TRBJ2-5, the V gene TRBV6-5, with 7 bases identical to TRBD1. The CDR3 is 13 amino acids. V gave up 1 base and J gave up 4 bases; unmatched junction bases: 0. The V gene's germline CDR1 is MNHEY and CDR2 SVGAGI. The CDR3 nucleotides read TGTGCCAGCAGTTACTACAGGGGAGAGACCCAGTACTTC. The encoded protein is CASSYYRGETQYF.

This clone was found a few times. The rearrangement links TRBV6-1 to TRBJ1-1; maybe TRBD1 (5 bases). Trimming shortened V by 8 bases and J by 4 bases, and 17 bases separated the two germline ends. From germline, CDR1 is MNHNS and CDR2 SASEGT. The CDR3 is made up of 14 amino acids. CDR3 amino acids: CASEVGRAGTEAFF. For the CDR3, the DNA is TGTGCCAGCGAGGTGGGCAGGGCTGGCACTGAAGCTTTCTTT.

The rearrangement links TRBV18 to TRBJ2-5, with TRBD2 identical over 11 bases. V trimming: 6 bases; J trimming: 2 bases; junction bases outside the gene matches: 5. The CDR3 is 15 residues long. Germline V gene lookup returns CDR1 KGHSH and CDR2 LQKENI. In DNA form, the CDR3 reads TGTGCCAGCTCCCTACTAGCGGGGGTGCAAGAGACCCAGTACTTC. This gives the protein CASSLLAGVQETQYF.

The chain has TRBV7-2 and TRBJ1-3; TRBD1 matches at 8 bases. CDR1 is SGHTA and CDR2 is FQGNSA in the germline V gene. Unmatched junction bases numbered 3, after V lost 3 bases and J lost 2 bases. This CDR3 spans 15 amino acids. CDR3 sequence reads: CASSFTGGTGNTIYF. Written as DNA, the CDR3 is TGTGCCAGCAGCTTTACAGGGGGAACTGGAAACACCATATATTTT.

V gene TRBV4-1 combines with J gene TRBJ2-3; 10 bases align to TRBD2. Germline V gene lookup returns CDR1 MGHRA and CDR2 YSYEKL. The ends lost 2 bases at V and 2 bases at J; junction bases unmatched: 7. This CDR3 is built from 17 residues. The CDR3 DNA reads as TGCGCCAGCAGCCAACCGACTAGCGGGCGGGCCACAGATACGCAGTATTTT. This gives the protein CASSQPTSGRATDTQYF.

The chain employs TRBV7-6 and TRBJ2-7; D might be TRBD1 (5 bases). Trimming pared 5 bases from V and 2 bases from J, leaving 16 bases between. Germline V CDR1 and CDR2: SGHVS, FNYEAQ. This CDR3 is built from 15 residues. The CDR3 sequence: CASSVTYRNTYEQYF. In DNA, the CDR3 is TGTGCCAGCAGCGTTACGTACAGGAACACCTACGAGCAGTACTTC.

The rearrangement joins TRBV19 to TRBJ1-2; TRBD1 is a possible D gene (5 bases). Trimming shortened V by 8 bases and J by 5 bases, and 21 bases separated the two germline ends. The CDR3 is made up of 15 amino acids. Germline V lookup: CDR1 LNHDA, CDR2 SQIVND (reference sequence). CDR3 protein: CASLDWGGPTYGYTF. The CDR3, as DNA: TGTGCCAGTCTTGACTGGGGCGGCCCAACGTATGGCTACACCTTC.

This clone was picked up one time. V is TRBV5-1 and J is TRBJ1-2; 8 nucleotides match TRBD1. This CDR3 contains 15 residues. CDR1 is SGHRS and CDR2 is YFSETQ in the germline V gene. Unmatched junction bases numbered 6, after V lost 0 bases and J lost 5 bases. This CDR3 is CASSLAAGQGYGYTF. DNA of the CDR3: TGCGCCAGCAGCTTGGCAGCCGGACAGGGTTATGGCTACACCTTC. Together with reference TRBV5-1 and TRBJ1-2, the CDR3 gives the full variable domain: KAGVTQTPRYLIKTRGQQVTLSCSPISGHRSVSWYQQTPGQGLQFLFEYFSETQRNKGNFPGRFSGRQFSNSRSEMNVSTLELGDSALYLCASSLAAGQGYGYTFGSGTRLTVV.